This T cell receptor (beta chain) was identified in a study of identical twins. TCRdb recomputed calls from the 5' RACE reads with MiXCR, one row per CDR3 protein. The data hold about 810,000 distinct CDR3 sequences, with 9% to 15% observed a single time. This clonotype has just a few counts. A further study also used this sample, focusing on yellow fever vaccine responses in identical twins.

This TCR was recovered from a young woman in good health. Sequencing input: PBMCs.

The DNA for the CDR3 is TGTGCCAGCAGCTCCACAGGGGAGGCCAACGTCCTGACTTTC. Its protein is CASSSTGEANVLTF. The chain uses TRBV7-9 and TRBJ2-6, with 7 nucleotides matching TRBD1. Germline CDR1 is SEHNR and CDR2 is FQNEAQ (reference sequence). CDR3 length: 14 amino acids. V lost 4 bases, J lost 6 bases, and 3 bases stayed unmatched.